This TCR beta chain stems from a study of stem cell transplantation in POMP-related autoinflammatory disease. Clones were sequenced by immunoSEQ multiplex PCR, and TCRdb holds only the in-frame ones, with some missing. In the table there are about 26,000 clones, around four fifths of which are singletons. The clonotype originates from a human donor with POMP-related autoinflammation and immune dysregulation (PRAID). Sequenced material: CD4+ T cells from PBMCs, taken before stem cell transplantation.

This CDR3 is CASSYLQPRHGYTF. Written as DNA, the CDR3 is TGTGCCAGCAGTTACTTACAGCCAAGACATGGCTACACCTTC. The chain uses TRBV6-5 and TRBJ1-2; D uncertain. Germline V lookup: CDR1 MNHEY, CDR2 SVGAGI. The V gene lost 1 base and the J gene lost 6 bases, with 12 bases spanning the gap. The CDR3 runs to 14 residues.